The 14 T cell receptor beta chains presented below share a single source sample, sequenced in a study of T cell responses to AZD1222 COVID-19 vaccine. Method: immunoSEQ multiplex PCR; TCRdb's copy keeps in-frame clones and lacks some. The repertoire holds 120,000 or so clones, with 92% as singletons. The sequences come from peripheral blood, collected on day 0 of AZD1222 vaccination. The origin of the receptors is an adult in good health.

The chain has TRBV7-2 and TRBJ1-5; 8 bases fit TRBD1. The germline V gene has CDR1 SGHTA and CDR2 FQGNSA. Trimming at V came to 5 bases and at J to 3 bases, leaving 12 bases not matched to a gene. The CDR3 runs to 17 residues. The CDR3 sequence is CASSAGGGQGVNQPQHF. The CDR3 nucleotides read TGTGCCAGCAGCGCGGGGGGAGGACAGGGAGTCAATCAGCCCCAGCATTTT.

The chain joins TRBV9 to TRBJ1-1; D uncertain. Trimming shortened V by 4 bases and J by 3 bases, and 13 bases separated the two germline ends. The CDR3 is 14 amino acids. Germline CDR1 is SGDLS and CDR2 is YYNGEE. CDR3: CASSRDSIYTEAFF. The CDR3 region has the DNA TGTGCCAGCAGCCGGGATTCAATTTACACTGAAGCTTTCTTT. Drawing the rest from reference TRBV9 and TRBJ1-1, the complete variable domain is DSGVTQTPKHLITATGQRVTLRCSPRSGDLSVYWYQQSLDQGLQFLIQYYNGEERAKGNILERFSAQQFPDLHSELNLSSLELGDSALYFCASSRDSIYTEAFFGQGTRLTVV.

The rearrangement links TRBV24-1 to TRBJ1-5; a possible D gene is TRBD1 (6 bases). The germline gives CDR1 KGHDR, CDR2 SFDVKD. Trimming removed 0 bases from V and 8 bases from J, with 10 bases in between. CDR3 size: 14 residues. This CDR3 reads CATSDLTGSEPQHF. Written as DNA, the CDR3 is TGTGCCACCAGTGATTTGACAGGGAGTGAGCCCCAGCATTTT.

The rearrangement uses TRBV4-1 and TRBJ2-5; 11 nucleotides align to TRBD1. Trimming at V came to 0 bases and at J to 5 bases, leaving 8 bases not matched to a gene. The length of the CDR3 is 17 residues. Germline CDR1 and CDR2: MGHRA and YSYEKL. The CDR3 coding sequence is TGCGCCAGCAGCCAAGATCGCAGGGACAGGGGGTTTGAGACCCAGTACTTC. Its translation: CASSQDRRDRGFETQYF.

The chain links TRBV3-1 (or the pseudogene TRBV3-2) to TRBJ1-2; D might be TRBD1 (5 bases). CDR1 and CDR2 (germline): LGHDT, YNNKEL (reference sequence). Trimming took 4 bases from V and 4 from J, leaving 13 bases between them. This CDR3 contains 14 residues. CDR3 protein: CASSPGASSYGYTF. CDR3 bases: TGTGCCAGCAGCCCTGGGGCGAGCTCCTATGGCTACACCTTC.

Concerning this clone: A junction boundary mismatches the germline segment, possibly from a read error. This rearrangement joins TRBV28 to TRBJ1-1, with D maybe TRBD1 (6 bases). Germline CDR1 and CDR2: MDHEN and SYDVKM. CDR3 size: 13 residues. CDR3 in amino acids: CASSSLIGGRRLF. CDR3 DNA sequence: TGTGCCAGCAGTTCGCTAATAGGGGGACGTCGTCTCTTT.

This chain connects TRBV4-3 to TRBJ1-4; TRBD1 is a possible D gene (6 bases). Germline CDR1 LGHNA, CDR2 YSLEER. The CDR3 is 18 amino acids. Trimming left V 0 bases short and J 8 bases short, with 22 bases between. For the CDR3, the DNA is TGCGCCAGCAGCCAAGAGGCCCCCTTGAGGGCAGGGGAAGAAAAACTGTTTTTT. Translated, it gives CASSQEAPLRAGEEKLFF.

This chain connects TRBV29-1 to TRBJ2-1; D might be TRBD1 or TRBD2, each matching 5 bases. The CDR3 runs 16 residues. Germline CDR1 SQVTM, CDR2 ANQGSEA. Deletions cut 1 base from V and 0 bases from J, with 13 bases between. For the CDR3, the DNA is TGCAGCGTTGAAGGGGGGACCGTGAGCTCCTACAATGAGCAGTTCTTC. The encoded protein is CSVEGGTVSSYNEQFF.

The CDR3 sequence: CATLPPSGCYEQYV. The DNA of the CDR3 is TGTGCCACCCTCCCCCCTAGCGGGTGCTACGAGCAGTACGTC. V and J are TRBV19 and TRBJ2-7; 8 bases align to TRBD2. This CDR3 has 14 residues. The V gene's germline CDR1 is LNHDA and CDR2 SQIVND (reference sequence). The V gene end was trimmed by 10 bases and the J gene end by 3 bases; junction bases not matched to a gene: 11.

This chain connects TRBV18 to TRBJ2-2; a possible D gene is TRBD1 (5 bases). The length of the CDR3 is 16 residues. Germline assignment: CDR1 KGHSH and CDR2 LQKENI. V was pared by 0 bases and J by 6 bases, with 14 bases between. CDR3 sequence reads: CASSPPGVGQAGELFF. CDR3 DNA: TGTGCCAGCTCACCACCAGGTGTGGGGCAGGCCGGGGAGCTGTTTTTT.

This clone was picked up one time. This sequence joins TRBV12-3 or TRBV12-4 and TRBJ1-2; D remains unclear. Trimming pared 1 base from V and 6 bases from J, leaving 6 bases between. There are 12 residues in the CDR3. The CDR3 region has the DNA TGTGCCAGCAGTTTAGGGGCCCATGGCTACACCTTC. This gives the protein CASSLGAHGYTF.

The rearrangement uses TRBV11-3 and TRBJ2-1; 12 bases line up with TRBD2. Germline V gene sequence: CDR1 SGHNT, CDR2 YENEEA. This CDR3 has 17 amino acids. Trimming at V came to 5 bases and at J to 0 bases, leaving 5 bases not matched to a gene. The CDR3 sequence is CASSHTSGRSSYNEQFF. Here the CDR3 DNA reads TGTGCCAGCAGCCATACTAGCGGGAGGAGCTCCTACAATGAGCAGTTCTTC. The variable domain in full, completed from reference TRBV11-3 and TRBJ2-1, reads EAGVVQSPRYKIIEKKQPVAFWCNPISGHNTLYWYLQNLGQGPELLIRYENEEAVDDSQLPKDRFSAERLKGVDSTLKIQPAELGDSAVYLCASSHTSGRSSYNEQFFGPGTRLTVL.

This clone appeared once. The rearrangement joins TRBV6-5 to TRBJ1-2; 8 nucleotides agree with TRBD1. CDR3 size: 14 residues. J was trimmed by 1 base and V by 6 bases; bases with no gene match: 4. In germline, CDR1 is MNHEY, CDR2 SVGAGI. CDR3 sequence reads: CASSRGRGNYGYTF. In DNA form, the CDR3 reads TGTGCCAGCAGCAGGGGGCGCGGTAACTATGGCTACACCTTC.

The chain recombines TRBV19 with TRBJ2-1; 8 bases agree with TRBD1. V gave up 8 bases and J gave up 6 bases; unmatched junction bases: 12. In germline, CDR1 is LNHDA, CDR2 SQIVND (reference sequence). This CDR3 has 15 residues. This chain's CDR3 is CASATGTGSANEQFF. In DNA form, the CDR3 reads TGTGCCAGTGCCACCGGGACAGGCAGTGCCAATGAGCAGTTCTTC.